This T cell receptor beta chain was sequenced for a study of blood T cell repertoires in COVID-19. Overall study context: Sites in the United States, Italy and Spain provided acute and convalescent COVID-19 samples. Nucleic acid was either cDNA or gDNA, and it came from T cells, B-cell-depleted T cells, or PBMCs.

Here immunoSEQ multiplex PCR was the method, and the copy in TCRdb shows in-frame clones only, minus some. The sample has a few hundred thousand clones; more than 80% are singletons. The age range of participants was 18 to 89 years, with residence in about 25 US areas. Trimming pared 7 bases from V and 8 bases from J, leaving 12 bases between. The CDR3 length is 12 residues. J is TRBJ2-1 and V is TRBV12-3 or TRBV12-4; D remains unclear. The sample was PBMCs or T cells enriched from blood (not recorded which). This clonotype originated in a woman between 18 and 29 years old in a cohort exposed to, infected with or recovered from COVID-19 (not recorded which). The CDR3 coding sequence is TGTGCCAGCACCGTAGCTATCGATGAGCAGTTCTTC. Translated: CASTVAIDEQFF.